The next 16 T cell receptor beta chains were all read from a single sample in a study of tissue T cells after allogeneic stem cell transplantation. This research-autopsy study prospectively enrolled adult allogeneic hematopoietic cell transplant recipients with steroid-refractory graft-versus-host disease. Using immunoSEQ multiplex PCR, the repertoire was profiled, and TCRdb retains in-frame clones only, with some absent. Of thousands of clones listed, around 62% are singletons. The sample was ascending colon tissue, taken at autopsy. The receptors originated from a male patient at least 60 years old with steroid-refractory graft-versus-host disease after an allogeneic stem cell transplant. The graft donor may have contributed some T cells.

V gene TRBV20-1 combines with J gene TRBJ1-1; D gene uncertain. Germline CDR1 is DFQATT and CDR2 is SNEGSKA (reference sequence). The ends were cut back, 3 bases at V and 1 base at J, with 3 bases in the middle. This CDR3 contains 11 residues. The CDR3 nucleotides read TGCAGTGCTAGGGGGAACACTGAAGCTTTCTTT. Protein: CSARGNTEAFF.

This rearrangement joins TRBV2 to TRBJ1-4; D possibly corresponds to TRBD1 (6 bases). Trimming removed 7 bases from V and 6 bases from J, with 15 bases in between. The CDR3 sequence is 14 residues long. CDR1 SNHLY and CDR2 FYNNEI come from the germline V gene. CDR3 residues: CASTVAGVYEKLFF. As DNA, the CDR3 is TGTGCCAGCACTGTCGCAGGGGTGTATGAAAAACTGTTTTTT.

This chain connects TRBV4-1 to TRBJ2-3; D may be TRBD1 (6 bases). V lost 4 bases and J 6 bases, leaving 23 bases between the germline ends. Germline CDR1 and CDR2: MGHRA and YSYEKL. The CDR3 consists of 17 residues. This chain's CDR3 is CASSPSGQLDPRDTQYF. The CDR3 DNA follows: TGCGCCAGCAGCCCCTCAGGACAGCTGGATCCTAGGGATACGCAGTATTTT.

This chain connects TRBV29-1 to TRBJ1-1; a possible D gene is TRBD1 (5 bases). Germline-derived CDR1 and CDR2 are SQVTM and ANQGSEA. Trimming took off 6 bases at V and 0 bases at J, with 8 bases between the two ends. This CDR3 has 12 amino acids. The CDR3 sequence: CSVGRLNTEAFF. CDR3 DNA: TGCAGCGTGGGACGGTTGAACACTGAAGCTTTCTTT.

The genes are TRBV2 and TRBJ2-7; maybe TRBD1 (5 bases). The germline V and J ends were trimmed by 5 bases and 2 bases, with 16 bases remaining between them. CDR3 length equals 15 residues. CDR1 SNHLY and CDR2 FYNNEI come from the germline V gene. CDR3 protein: CASSFPTVSTYEQYF. CDR3 bases: TGTGCCAGCAGTTTTCCGACAGTTTCTACCTACGAGCAGTACTTC.

The V gene is TRBV19, the J gene TRBJ2-5, with D possibly being TRBD2 (5 bases). This CDR3 is 14 amino acids long. V was shortened by 4 bases and J by 5 bases, with 14 bases between the two germline ends. CDR1 and CDR2 (germline): LNHDA, SQIVND (reference sequence). The CDR3 nucleotides are TGTGCCAGTAGTAAACGGGGTGCTGGTGAGACCCAGTACTTC. Translating gives CASSKRGAGETQYF.

The V gene is TRBV7-9, the J gene TRBJ1-3; D not resolved. From germline, CDR1 is SEHNR and CDR2 FQNEAQ (reference sequence). The V end was cut by 2 bases, the J end by 2 bases, with 7 bases between. The CDR3 has 14 residues. The CDR3 sequence: CASSLTGTGNTIYF. CDR3 bases: TGTGCCAGCAGCTTAACGGGTACTGGAAACACCATATATTTT. Based on the CDR3 plus reference TRBV7-9 and TRBJ1-3, the full variable domain is DTGVSQNPRHKITKRGQNVTFRCDPISEHNRLYWYRQTLGQGPEFLTYFQNEAQLEKSRLLSDRFSAERPKGSFSTLEIQRTEQGDSAMYLCASSLTGTGNTIYFGEGSWLTVV.

This chain connects TRBV27 to TRBJ2-5; 10 positions agree with TRBD1. Germline V gene data show CDR1 as MNHEY and CDR2 as SMNVEV (reference sequence). Losses at the gene ends were 5 bases for V and 5 bases for J; bases not matched to a gene: 8. The CDR3 loop spans 15 amino acids. CDR3 sequence reads: CASSRAGTGVETQYF. The DNA for the CDR3 is TGTGCCAGCAGTCGGGCCGGGACAGGGGTGGAGACCCAGTACTTC.

The V and J genes are TRBV6-5 and TRBJ2-7; 11 nucleotides align to TRBD1. The CDR3 length is 14 residues. Germline assignment: CDR1 MNHEY and CDR2 SVGAGI. CDR3 protein: CASRLDAMDRGRFV. In DNA, the CDR3 is TGTGCCAGCAGACTGGATGCTATGGACAGGGGGCGTTTTGTC.

This clone was counted only a few times. V gene TRBV6-5 combines with J gene TRBJ2-7; 7 bases match TRBD1. The ends lost 4 bases at V and 3 bases at J; junction bases unmatched: 6. Germline lookup yields CDR1 MNHEY and CDR2 SVGAGI. This CDR3 comprises 14 residues. The CDR3 here is CASSSQGTGYEQYF. CDR3 nucleotides: TGTGCCAGCAGTTCACAGGGGACGGGCTACGAGCAGTACTTC.

This clone has only a few counts. The chain couples TRBV1 to TRBJ1-2; the table's D call of TRBD1 was not tested on the DNA. TRBV1 is listed as a pseudogene. The length of the CDR3 is 12 residues. The CDR3 nucleotides read TGCACCAGCAGCCCACGGACAGATGGCTACACCTTC. As protein: CTSSPRTDGYTF.

This clone was found a few times. This chain connects TRBV7-6 to TRBJ2-3, with TRBD1 as a possible D gene (7 bases). Trimming pared 2 bases from V and 3 bases from J, leaving 21 bases between. This CDR3 region has 18 residues. From germline, CDR1 is SGHVS and CDR2 FNYEAQ. The DNA of the CDR3 is TGTGCCAGCAGCTTAACCCCCGAGGAGGGGGCATTTACAGATACGCAGTATTTT. This gives the protein CASSLTPEEGAFTDTQYF.

V is TRBV29-1 and J is TRBJ1-5; no clear D gene. Germline V gene lookup returns CDR1 SQVTM and CDR2 ANQGSEA. V lost 2 bases and J lost 7, with 6 bases in between. The CDR3 spans 11 residues. This chain's CDR3 is CSVESEQPQHF. As DNA, the CDR3 is TGCAGCGTTGAATCGGAACAGCCCCAGCATTTT.

This clone has only one observation. CDR3 coding DNA: TGTGCCAGCAGTGAAATCGAGGAATCCTACGAGCAGTACTTC. Protein sequence: CASSEIEESYEQYF. The genes are TRBV27 and TRBJ2-7; no clear D gene. This CDR3 is built from 14 residues. V was trimmed by 5 bases and J by 1 base, leaving 12 bases between them. Germline V CDR1 and CDR2: MNHEY, SMNVEV (reference sequence).

V is TRBV12-3 or TRBV12-4 and J is TRBJ1-2, with D possibly TRBD1 on 5 matching bases. Between the trimmed V and J ends, which lost 4 bases and 4 bases, there was a span of 10 bases. CDR3 size: 13 residues. Here the CDR3 DNA reads TGTGCCAGCAGTTCCAGGGTTGGCTATGGCTACACCTTC. It encodes CASSSRVGYGYTF.

The V and J genes are TRBV6-1 and TRBJ2-7; D might be TRBD1 or TRBD2, each matching 6 bases. This CDR3 has 14 residues. V was trimmed by 0 bases and J by 4 bases, leaving 10 bases between them. Germline-derived CDR1 and CDR2 are MNHNS and SASEGT. CDR3 sequence: CASSEAGGEYEQYF. CDR3 bases: TGTGCCAGCAGTGAAGCGGGGGGCGAATACGAGCAGTACTTC.